Presented here are 4 T cell receptor beta chains from one specimen sequenced in a study of patients and donors after allogeneic stem cell transplantation. TCRdb re-analysed the RT-PCR reads in MiXCR, keeping a single row per CDR3 protein. The repertoire holds 920,000 or so distinct CDR3 sequences, more than 15% seen once, with 5% to 6.5% in the top ten. Sequenced: blood, either unsorted or a sorted T cell fraction (not recorded which). These receptors were obtained from a human donor who was either an allogeneic HSCT recipient or a stem cell or donor lymphocyte infusion donor (not recorded which). It is not recorded whose cells these are; they may come from a transplant donor.

In its sample, this clonotype was seen a few times. J is TRBJ2-1 and V is TRBV12-3 or TRBV12-4, with 10 positions matching TRBD2. CDR3 length: 15 residues. The V and J ends lost 2 bases and 13 bases, in that order; junction bases with no gene match: 11. In DNA form, the CDR3 reads TGTGCCAGCAGTTTACCGGGACTAGCGAGTTTGGACCAGTTCTTC. Its protein product is CASSLPGLASLDQFF.

The table lists this clonotype with many counts. The rearrangement links TRBV5-6 to TRBJ2-2; no definite D call. V lost 3 bases, J lost 7 bases, and 7 bases lay in between. The CDR3 consists of 12 residues. The V gene's germline CDR1 is SGHDT and CDR2 YYEEEE. This CDR3 is CASSSAFGELFF. The CDR3 coding sequence is TGTGCCAGCAGCTCGGCCTTCGGGGAGCTGTTTTTT. The whole variable domain, filled in from reference TRBV5-6 and TRBJ2-2, reads DAGVTQSPTHLIKTRGQQVTLRCSPKSGHDTVSWYQQALGQGPQFIFQYYEEEERQRGNFPDRFSGHQFPNYSSELNVNALLLGDSALYLCASSSAFGELFFGEGSRLTVL.

This clonotype showed up just a few times. This chain connects TRBV11-2 to TRBJ2-1; 10 bases align to TRBD2. The V segment lost 6 bases and the J segment 7 bases; nucleotides outside the gene matches: 9. CDR3 size: 15 residues. Germline CDR1 is SGHAT and CDR2 is FQNNGV. DNA for the CDR3: TGTGCCAGCAGGTTACCGGGACTAGCGATAAATGAGCAGTTCTTC. The encoded protein is CASRLPGLAINEQFF.

This clonotype was recorded at least ten times. The rearrangement joins TRBV7-2 to TRBJ1-2; 9 bases align to TRBD1. This CDR3 region has 13 residues. Germline CDR1 reads SGHTA; CDR2 reads FQGNSA. J gave up 5 bases and V 6 bases, and 4 bases lay outside the gene matches. DNA for the CDR3: TGTGCCAGCAGTCGGGACAGGGAATATGGCTACACCTTC. As protein: CASSRDREYGYTF.